Presented here are 30 T cell receptor beta chains from one specimen sequenced in a study of beta chain features in type 1 diabetes. Study-wide points: Across all four CD4+ subsets, people with type 1 diabetes showed modestly shorter TCRB CDR3s.

Their antigens remain unidentified. Expressed TCRB transcripts were sequenced, since all the RNA that had been isolated was reverse transcribed. Using immunoSEQ multiplex PCR, the repertoire was profiled, and TCRdb retains in-frame clones only, with some absent. The data hold some 660,000 clones, with more than 12% observed a single time. Sequencing used naive CD4+ T cells from blood. These receptors all come from a man aged 18 to 29 with type 1 diabetes.

The chain uses TRBV5-5 and TRBJ2-7, with D possibly being TRBD1 (5 bases). Germline CDR1 is SGHKS and CDR2 is YYEKEE (reference sequence). The V end was cut by 4 bases, the J end by 3 bases, with 11 bases between. This CDR3 has 13 amino acids. CDR3 sequence: CASSETVNYEQYF. DNA of the CDR3: TGTGCCAGCAGCGAGACAGTAAACTACGAGCAGTACTTC.

The V and J genes are TRBV30 and TRBJ1-3, with unresolved D. V lost 2 bases, J lost 0 bases, and 8 bases lay in between. The CDR3 spans 14 residues. CDR1 GTSNPN and CDR2 SVGIG come from the germline V gene (reference sequence). The DNA for the CDR3 is TGTGCCTGGAGTTCAGTATCCTCTGGAAACACCATATATTTT. Amino acid sequence: CAWSSVSSGNTIYF. Combining the CDR3 with reference TRBV30 and TRBJ1-3 gives the whole variable domain SQTIHQWPATLVQPVGSPLSLECTVEGTSNPNLYWYRQAAGRGLQLLFYSVGIGQISSEVPQNLSASRPQDRQFILSSKKLLLSDSGFYLCAWSSVSSGNTIYFGEGSWLTVV.

V is TRBV30 and J is TRBJ2-2; tentatively, D is TRBD1 or TRBD2 (5 bases each). The CDR3 is 15 amino acids. Trimming removed 4 bases from V and 4 bases from J, with 16 bases in between. CDR1 is GTSNPN and CDR2 is SVGIG in the germline V gene (reference sequence). CDR3 region: CAWTSRFGGTGELFF. Written as DNA, the CDR3 is TGTGCCTGGACCTCACGGTTTGGGGGCACCGGGGAGCTGTTTTTT.

In this sample, this clone turned up a few times. The chain employs TRBV4-3 and TRBJ2-7; D not certain. Germline V CDR1 and CDR2: LGHNA, YSLEER. This CDR3 contains 14 residues. Deletions cut 0 bases from V and 7 bases from J, with 13 bases between. CDR3 DNA: TGCGCCAGCAGCCAAGATGTGGGGTGGCGGGAGCAGTACTTC. Translation gives CASSQDVGWREQYF.

This clone was recorded a few times. V and J are TRBV5-1 and TRBJ2-1; 8 bases are shared with TRBD2. The V gene end was trimmed by 3 bases and the J gene end by 6 bases; junction bases not matched to a gene: 8. This CDR3 has 15 amino acids. Per the germline V gene, CDR1 is SGHRS and CDR2 is YFSETQ. The DNA of the CDR3 is TGCGCCAGCAGCTCAACAGCGGGAGATCTCAATGAGCAGTTCTTC. It codes for CASSSTAGDLNEQFF.

The chain recombines TRBV5-6 with TRBJ1-5, with D uncertain. Trimming took 1 base from V and 5 from J, leaving 13 bases between them. The germline gives CDR1 SGHDT, CDR2 YYEEEE. CDR3 length: 15 residues. Written as DNA, the CDR3 is TGTGCCAGCAGCTTGAAACAGATACCGGATCAGCCCCAGCATTTT. It codes for CASSLKQIPDQPQHF.

A few counts support this clone. V and J are TRBV28 and TRBJ2-1; 8 bases line up with TRBD1. The CDR3 has 14 amino acids. The trim removed 2 bases at V and 10 bases at J, leaving 7 bases unmatched. Germline lookup yields CDR1 MDHEN and CDR2 SYDVKM. CDR3 in amino acids: CASSLIDRGREQFF. The DNA for the CDR3 is TGTGCCAGCAGTTTAATAGACAGGGGACGCGAGCAGTTCTTC.

The V and J genes are TRBV19 and TRBJ1-1; TRBD1 aligns across 9 bases. The germline gives CDR1 LNHDA, CDR2 SQIVND (reference sequence). CDR3 length: 15 amino acids. The V and J ends lost 5 bases and 3 bases, in that order; junction bases with no gene match: 7. CDR3 coding DNA: TGTGCCAGTAGTGCTTCCGGGACAGGGCACACTGAAGCTTTCTTT. Its translation is CASSASGTGHTEAFF.

This clone occurred once. The J gene is TRBJ1-6, the V gene TRBV6-5, with a possible D match to TRBD1 (6 bases). This CDR3 comprises 15 residues. The germline V gene has CDR1 MNHEY and CDR2 SVGAGI. With 0 bases removed from V and 7 bases from J, the gap between germline ends came to 10 bases. CDR3: CASSYSGGHNSPLHF. Here the CDR3 DNA reads TGTGCCAGCAGTTACTCGGGGGGGCACAATTCACCCCTCCACTTT.

This chain connects TRBV29-1 to TRBJ2-3; TRBD2 matches at 9 bases. The junction had 12 bases not matched to a gene; V was cut back by 7 bases and J by 7 bases. Looked up from germline, CDR1 is SQVTM and CDR2 is ANQGSEA. The CDR3 length is 14 residues. CDR3 DNA: TGCAGCGGCTCACCGCGGGAGGGTGGATATACGCAGTATTTT. This codes for CSGSPREGGYTQYF.

The gene calls are TRBV6-1 and TRBJ1-5, with D hard to call. There are 16 residues in the CDR3. The V gene lost 2 bases and the J gene lost 0 bases, with 11 bases spanning the gap. Germline CDR1 is MNHNS and CDR2 is SASEGT. The CDR3 sequence is CASSESGWYSNQPQHF. DNA for the CDR3: TGTGCCAGCAGTGAAAGTGGTTGGTATAGCAATCAGCCCCAGCATTTT.

The chain employs TRBV18 and TRBJ1-5; 11 nucleotides agree with TRBD1. Trimming removed 3 bases from V and 4 bases from J; junction bases left unmatched: 5. This CDR3 is built from 16 residues. The V gene's germline CDR1 is KGHSH and CDR2 LQKENI. The CDR3 loop reads CASSPKGQGGNQPQHF. The CDR3 coding sequence is TGTGCCAGCTCACCCAAGGGACAGGGGGGTAATCAGCCCCAGCATTTT. The full variable domain, rest sourced from reference TRBV18 and TRBJ1-5, is NAGVMQNPRHLVRRRGQEARLRCSPMKGHSHVYWYRQLPEEGLKFMVYLQKENIIDESGMPKERFSAEFPKEGPSILRIQQVVRGDSAAYFCASSPKGQGGNQPQHFGDGTRLSIL.

This chain connects TRBV29-1 to TRBJ1-5; tentatively, D is TRBD1 (5 bases). The germline V gene encodes CDR1 SQVTM and CDR2 ANQGSEA. The CDR3 length is 13 residues. Trimming shortened V by 4 bases and J by 5 bases, and 12 bases separated the two germline ends. The CDR3 coding sequence is TGCAGCGTTGGGGGGGGTCGGGATCAGCCCCAGCATTTT. It encodes CSVGGGRDQPQHF.

This chain uses TRBV28 with TRBJ2-6; maybe TRBD2 (5 bases). The V end was cut by 0 bases, the J end by 2 bases, with 11 bases between. The CDR3 loop spans 17 amino acids. The V gene's germline CDR1 is MDHEN and CDR2 SYDVKM. This chain's CDR3 is CASSLWGDLTGANVLTF. For the CDR3, the DNA is TGTGCCAGCAGTTTATGGGGAGATCTAACTGGGGCCAACGTCCTGACTTTC.

There are a few counts of this clone. The chain couples TRBV21-1 to TRBJ2-5; the table's D call of TRBD2 was not tested on the DNA. TRBV21-1 is noted as a pseudogene. The CDR3 has 15 amino acids. The CDR3: CASSIRVAGEETQYF. The DNA for the CDR3 is TGTGCCAGCAGCATTCGAGTAGCGGGAGAAGAGACCCAGTACTTC.

This clone was counted between two and nine times. The chain links TRBV28 to TRBJ1-3; D uncertain. The CDR3 runs 14 residues. Germline CDR1 MDHEN, CDR2 SYDVKM. The germline V and J ends were trimmed by 6 bases and 3 bases, with 12 bases remaining between them. CDR3 coding DNA: TGTGCCAGCAGCCCCGCGGGCGGTGGAAACACCATATATTTT. Translation gives CASSPAGGGNTIYF.

This clone appeared a few times. The chain has TRBV30 and TRBJ2-7; tentative D call: TRBD2 (5 bases). The CDR3 covers 16 residues. Trimming shortened V by 3 bases and J by 4 bases, and 22 bases separated the two germline ends. Germline CDR1 GTSNPN, CDR2 SVGIG (reference sequence). The CDR3 DNA follows: TGTGCCTGGAGAGACATGGCCCGGGGAGAAAGGTACGAGCAGTACTTC. The encoded protein is CAWRDMARGERYEQYF.

The chain employs TRBV28 and TRBJ2-7; D is uncertain. The CDR3 has 13 amino acids. CDR1 MDHEN and CDR2 SYDVKM come from the germline V gene. The V end was cut by 2 bases, the J end by 4 bases, with 9 bases between. The CDR3 protein is CASSLPRFYEQYF. Here the CDR3 DNA reads TGTGCCAGCAGTTTACCCCGGTTTTACGAGCAGTACTTC.

In its sample, this clone was seen a few times. Other nucleotide sequences from this sample produce the same CDR3. The rearrangement joins TRBV6-5 to TRBJ2-6; perhaps TRBD2 as D (5 bases). V was shortened by 2 bases and J by 2 bases, with 7 bases between the two germline ends. The germline CDR1 and CDR2 sequences are MNHEY and SVGAGI. This CDR3 has 15 residues. The DNA for the CDR3 is TGTGCCAGCAGTTACGCCGGGGCTGGGGCCAACGTCCTGACTTTC. It encodes CASSYAGAGANVLTF.

This clone was counted a few times. The chain is built from TRBV4-2 and TRBJ2-4, with 13 nucleotides matching TRBD2. This CDR3 is built from 16 residues. Unmatched junction bases numbered 5, after V lost 3 bases and J lost 6 bases. CDR1 is LGHNA and CDR2 is YNFKEQ in the germline V gene. The CDR3 DNA is TGTGCCAGCAGCCACGGGACTAGCGGGGATCTAAACATTCAGTACTTC. It codes for CASSHGTSGDLNIQYF.

The chain carries TRBV7-9 and TRBJ1-4, with D uncertain. The CDR3 consists of 14 residues. Looked up from germline, CDR1 is SEHNR and CDR2 is FQNEAQ (reference sequence). V was clipped by 2 bases and J by 6 bases, with 10 bases between them. The CDR3 here is CASSLRTGDEKLFF. The CDR3 nucleotides are TGTGCCAGCAGCTTACGGACGGGCGATGAAAAACTGTTTTTT.

The chain couples TRBV2 to TRBJ2-1, with D uncertain. Germline V lookup: CDR1 SNHLY, CDR2 FYNNEI. This CDR3 is 12 amino acids long. V dropped 6 bases and J dropped 5 bases, with 8 bases sitting between them. The CDR3 DNA is TGTGCCAGCAGGCTCGATGACAATGAGCAGTTCTTC. Translation: CASRLDDNEQFF.

In this sample, this clone turned up a few times. The genes are TRBV19 and TRBJ1-5; D gene uncertain. Trimming took 1 base from V and 2 from J, leaving 6 bases between them. CDR3 length equals 14 residues. Germline V CDR1 and CDR2: LNHDA, SQIVND (reference sequence). The CDR3 bases are TGTGCCAGTAGTATAGTGGCGGGCAATCAGCCCCAGCATTTT. As protein: CASSIVAGNQPQHF.

V is TRBV11-2 and J is TRBJ2-1; 9 nucleotides agree with TRBD1. Germline V gene sequence: CDR1 SGHAT, CDR2 FQNNGV. The CDR3 is 15 residues long. V shed 3 bases, J shed 3 bases, and the junction held 3 bases outside the gene matches. Written as DNA, the CDR3 is TGTGCCAGCAGCTTTGGGACAGGGAACTACAATGAGCAGTTCTTC. Protein sequence: CASSFGTGNYNEQFF.

The V gene is TRBV4-3, the J gene TRBJ2-2, with 8 bases aligning to TRBD1. J lost 3 bases, V lost 3 bases, and 9 bases had no gene match. Germline loops: CDR1 LGHNA, CDR2 YSLEER. The CDR3 sequence is 17 residues long. CDR3 sequence reads: CASSHDTGTGYTGELFF. The CDR3 DNA reads as TGCGCCAGCAGCCATGATACCGGGACAGGATACACCGGGGAGCTGTTTTTT.

This clone was found a few times. The CDR3 DNA reads as TGTGCTAGTGGTTTGCTCGGGGGCAATGAGCAGTTCTTC. Translating gives CASGLLGGNEQFF. The chain is built from TRBV12-5 and TRBJ2-1; possibly TRBD2 for D (6 bases). The germline V gene has CDR1 LGHNT and CDR2 FRNRAP. The CDR3 sequence is 13 residues long. The V and J ends lost 2 bases and 6 bases respectively, with 8 bases between them.

The chain has TRBV18 and TRBJ2-5; either TRBD1 or TRBD2 may supply D (5 bases each). The V and J ends lost 2 bases and 5 bases respectively, with 18 bases between them. The germline CDR1 and CDR2 sequences are KGHSH and LQKENI. The CDR3 covers 16 residues. The CDR3 region is CASSPTTRPEGETQYF. In DNA, the CDR3 is TGTGCCAGCTCACCAACAACGCGGCCAGAGGGGGAGACCCAGTACTTC.

The chain is built from TRBV7-9 and TRBJ2-3; D possibly corresponds to TRBD2 (6 bases). Germline V lookup: CDR1 SEHNR, CDR2 FQNEAQ (reference sequence). V gave up 2 bases and J gave up 2 bases, with 11 bases separating them. The length of the CDR3 is 15 residues. As DNA, the CDR3 is TGTGCCAGCAGCTTAAAGGGCGGGAACACAGATACGCAGTATTTT. This translates into CASSLKGGNTDTQYF.

This clone was observed a handful of times. The chain employs TRBV9 and TRBJ2-3, with D hard to call. There are 14 residues in the CDR3. Germline V gene data show CDR1 as SGDLS and CDR2 as YYNGEE. Trimming took off 4 bases at V and 0 bases at J, with 9 bases between the two ends. CDR3 sequence reads: CASSLQTSTDTQYF. The CDR3 DNA is TGTGCCAGCAGCTTACAGACCAGCACAGATACGCAGTATTTT.

This sequence joins TRBV5-4 and TRBJ2-5; D is perhaps TRBD1 (7 bases). The CDR3 consists of 15 residues. Per the germline V gene, CDR1 is SGHNT and CDR2 is YYREEE (reference sequence). Trimming cost V 5 bases and J 5 bases, with 19 bases left between them. The CDR3 protein is CASSDPTGRRETQYF. The CDR3 DNA reads TGTGCCAGCAGTGACCCGACAGGGAGGCGGGAGACCCAGTACTTC.